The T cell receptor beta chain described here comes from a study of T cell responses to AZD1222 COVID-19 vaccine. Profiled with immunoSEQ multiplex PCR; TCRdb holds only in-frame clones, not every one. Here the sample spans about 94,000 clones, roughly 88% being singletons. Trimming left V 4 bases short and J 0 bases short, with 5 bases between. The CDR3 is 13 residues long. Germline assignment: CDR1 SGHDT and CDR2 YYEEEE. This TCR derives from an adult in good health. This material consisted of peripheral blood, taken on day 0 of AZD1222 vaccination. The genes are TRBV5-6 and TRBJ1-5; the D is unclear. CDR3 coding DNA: TGTGCCAGCAGCAAATATAGCAATCAGCCCCAGCATTTT. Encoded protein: CASSKYSNQPQHF.